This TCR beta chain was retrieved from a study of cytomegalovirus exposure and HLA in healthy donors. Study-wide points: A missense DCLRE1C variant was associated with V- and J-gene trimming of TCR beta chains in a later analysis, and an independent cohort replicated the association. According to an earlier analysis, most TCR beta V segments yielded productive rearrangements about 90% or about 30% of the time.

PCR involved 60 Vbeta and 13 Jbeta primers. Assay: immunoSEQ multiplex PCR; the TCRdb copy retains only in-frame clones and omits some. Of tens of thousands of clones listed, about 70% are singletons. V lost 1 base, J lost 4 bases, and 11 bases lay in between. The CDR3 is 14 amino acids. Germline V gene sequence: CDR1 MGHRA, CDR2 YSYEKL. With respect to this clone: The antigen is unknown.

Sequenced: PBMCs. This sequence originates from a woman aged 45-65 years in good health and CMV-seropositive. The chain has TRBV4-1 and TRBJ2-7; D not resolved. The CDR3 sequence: CASSQGRLKYEQYF. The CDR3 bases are TGCGCCAGCAGCCAAGGGAGACTGAAATACGAGCAGTACTTC.